This T cell receptor beta chain is drawn from a study of preoperative IRX-2 immunotherapy in early breast cancer. The sample's treatment: preoperative locoregional IRX-2 cytokine immunotherapy. Samples came from a phase Ib trial of preoperative locoregional IRX-2 cytokine immunotherapy. The table came from immunoSEQ multiplex PCR; TCRdb's copy has only in-frame clones and leaves some out. This sample carries about 37,000 clones, 65% to 90% of them seen once, and the ten largest clones take over 1.3%. The length of the CDR3 is 14 residues. Sequenced here: lymph node tissue, sampled after IRX-2 immunotherapy. The rearrangement uses TRBV12-2 and TRBJ1-6; the D call TRBD1 from the table was never checked on the DNA. TRBV12-2 is termed a pseudogene. The sequence was obtained from a human donor with breast cancer. The CDR3, as DNA: TGTGCCGGAGCACGGGACAGAGTAAATTCACCCCTCCACTTT. Encoded protein: CAGARDRVNSPLHF.